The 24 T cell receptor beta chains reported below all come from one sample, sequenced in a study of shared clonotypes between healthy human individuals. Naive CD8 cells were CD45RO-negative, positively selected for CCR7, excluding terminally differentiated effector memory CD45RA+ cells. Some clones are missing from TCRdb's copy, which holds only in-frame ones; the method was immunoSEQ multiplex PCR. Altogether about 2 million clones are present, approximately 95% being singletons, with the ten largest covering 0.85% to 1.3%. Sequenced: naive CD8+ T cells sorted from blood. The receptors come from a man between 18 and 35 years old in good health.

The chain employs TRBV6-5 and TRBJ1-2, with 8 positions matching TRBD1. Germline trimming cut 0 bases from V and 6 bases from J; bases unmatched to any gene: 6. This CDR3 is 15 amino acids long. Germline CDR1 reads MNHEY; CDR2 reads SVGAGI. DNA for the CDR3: TGTGCCAGCAGTTACTCCTTGACAGGGGTCGATGGCTACACCTTC. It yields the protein CASSYSLTGVDGYTF.

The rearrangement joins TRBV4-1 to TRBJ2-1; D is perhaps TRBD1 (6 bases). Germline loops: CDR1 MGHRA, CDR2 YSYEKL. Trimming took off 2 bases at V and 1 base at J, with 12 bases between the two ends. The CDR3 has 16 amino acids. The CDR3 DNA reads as TGCGCCAGCAGCCAATTCACAGGGTCATCCTACAATGAGCAGTTCTTC. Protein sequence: CASSQFTGSSYNEQFF.

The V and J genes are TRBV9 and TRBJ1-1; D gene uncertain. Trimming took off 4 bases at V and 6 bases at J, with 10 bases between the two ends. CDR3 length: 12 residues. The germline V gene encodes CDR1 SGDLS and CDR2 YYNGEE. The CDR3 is CASSSGEAEAFF. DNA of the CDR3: TGTGCCAGCAGCTCTGGGGAGGCTGAAGCTTTCTTT.

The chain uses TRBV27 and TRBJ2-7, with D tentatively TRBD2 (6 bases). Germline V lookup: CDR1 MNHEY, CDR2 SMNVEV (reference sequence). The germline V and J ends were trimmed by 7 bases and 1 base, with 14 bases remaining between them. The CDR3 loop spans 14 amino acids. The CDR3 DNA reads TGTGCCAGCACCTTAGTGGGAGGATCCTACGAGCAGTACTTC. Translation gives CASTLVGGSYEQYF.

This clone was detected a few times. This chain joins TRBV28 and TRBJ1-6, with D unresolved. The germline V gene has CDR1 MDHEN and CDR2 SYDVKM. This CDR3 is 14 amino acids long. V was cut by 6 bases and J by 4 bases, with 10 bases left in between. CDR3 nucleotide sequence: TGTGCCAGCAGCCCCACCGGGTATAATTCACCCCTCCACTTT. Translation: CASSPTGYNSPLHF. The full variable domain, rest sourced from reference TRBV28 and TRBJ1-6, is DVKVTQSSRYLVKRTGEKVFLECVQDMDHENMFWYRQDPGLGLRLIYFSYDVKMKEKGDIPEGYSVSREKKERFSLILESASTNQTSMYLCASSPTGYNSPLHFGNGTRLTVT.

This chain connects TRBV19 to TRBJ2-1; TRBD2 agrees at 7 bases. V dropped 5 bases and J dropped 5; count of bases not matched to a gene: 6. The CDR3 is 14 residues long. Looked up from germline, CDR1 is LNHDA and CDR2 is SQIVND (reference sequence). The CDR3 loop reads CASSLMTSHNEQFF. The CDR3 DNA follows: TGTGCCAGTAGTTTGATGACTAGCCACAATGAGCAGTTCTTC.

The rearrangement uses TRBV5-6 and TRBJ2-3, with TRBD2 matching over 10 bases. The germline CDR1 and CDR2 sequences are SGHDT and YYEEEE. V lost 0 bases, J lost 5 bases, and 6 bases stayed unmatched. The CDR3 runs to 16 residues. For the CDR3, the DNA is TGTGCCAGCAGCTTGGAGCTAGCGGGAGTTTTAGATACGCAGTATTTT. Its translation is CASSLELAGVLDTQYF.

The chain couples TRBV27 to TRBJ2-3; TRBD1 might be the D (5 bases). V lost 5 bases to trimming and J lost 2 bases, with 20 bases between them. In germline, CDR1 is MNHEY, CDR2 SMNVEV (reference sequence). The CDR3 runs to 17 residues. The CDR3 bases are TGTGCCAGCAGTGCGCAAAGAGTCCAGGGCTCCACAGATACGCAGTATTTT. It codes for CASSAQRVQGSTDTQYF.

DNA of the CDR3: TGCGCCAGCGCCTCGAGTCCCGGGGAGCTGTTTTTT. Protein: CASASSPGELFF. V is TRBV10-1 and J is TRBJ2-2, with D uncertain. This CDR3 has 12 residues. Trimming took 8 bases from V and 6 from J, leaving 10 bases between them. The V gene's germline CDR1 is WNHNN and CDR2 SYGVQD (reference sequence).

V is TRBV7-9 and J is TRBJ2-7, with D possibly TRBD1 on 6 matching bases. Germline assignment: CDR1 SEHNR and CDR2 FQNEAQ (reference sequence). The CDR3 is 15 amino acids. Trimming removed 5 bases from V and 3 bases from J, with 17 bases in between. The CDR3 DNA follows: TGTGCCAGCAGCCCCCGAGACAGGCCTTTCTACGAGCAGTACTTC. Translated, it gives CASSPRDRPFYEQYF.

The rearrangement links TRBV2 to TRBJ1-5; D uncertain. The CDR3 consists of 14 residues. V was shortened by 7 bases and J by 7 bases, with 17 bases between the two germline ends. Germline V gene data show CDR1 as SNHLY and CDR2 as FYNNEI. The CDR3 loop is CASTDPDGRQPQHF. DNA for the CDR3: TGTGCCAGCACCGACCCCGACGGTAGACAGCCCCAGCATTTT. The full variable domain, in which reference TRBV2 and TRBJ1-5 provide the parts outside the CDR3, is EPEVTQTPSHQVTQMGQEVILRCVPISNHLYFYWYRQILGQKVEFLVSFYNNEISEKSEIFDDQFSVERPDGSNFTLKIRSTKLEDSAMYFCASTDPDGRQPQHFGDGTRLSIL.

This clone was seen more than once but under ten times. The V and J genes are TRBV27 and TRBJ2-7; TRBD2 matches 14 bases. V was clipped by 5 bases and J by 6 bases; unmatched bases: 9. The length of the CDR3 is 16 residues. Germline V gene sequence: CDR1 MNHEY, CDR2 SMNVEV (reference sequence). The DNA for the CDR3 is TGTGCCAGCAGTCCTGGTGGGGGACTAGCGGGGGTCGAGCAGTACTTC. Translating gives CASSPGGGLAGVEQYF.

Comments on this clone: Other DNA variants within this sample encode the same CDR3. The CDR3 loop reads CASSQGASYEQYF. In DNA form, the CDR3 reads TGCGCCAGCAGCCAAGGCGCCTCCTACGAGCAGTACTTC. The gene calls are TRBV4-3 and TRBJ2-7; D remains unclear. Germline loops: CDR1 LGHNA, CDR2 YSLEER. The CDR3 is 13 residues long. Trimming took off 1 base at V and 0 bases at J, with 4 bases between the two ends.

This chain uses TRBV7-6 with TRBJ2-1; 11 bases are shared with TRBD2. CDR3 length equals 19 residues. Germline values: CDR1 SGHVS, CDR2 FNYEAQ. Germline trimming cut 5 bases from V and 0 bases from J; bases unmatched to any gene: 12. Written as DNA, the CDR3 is TGTGCCAGCAGCGGAACCGGGACTAGCGGACCGAGCTCCTACAATGAGCAGTTCTTC. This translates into CASSGTGTSGPSSYNEQFF.

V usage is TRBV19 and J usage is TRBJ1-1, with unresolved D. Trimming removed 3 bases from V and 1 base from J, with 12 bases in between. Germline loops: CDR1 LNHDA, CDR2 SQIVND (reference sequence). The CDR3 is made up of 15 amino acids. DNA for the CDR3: TGTGCCAGTAGTATTCTGTTTTCAAAGAACACTGAAGCTTTCTTT. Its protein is CASSILFSKNTEAFF. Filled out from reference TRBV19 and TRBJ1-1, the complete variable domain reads DGGITQSPKYLFRKEGQNVTLSCEQNLNHDAMYWYRQDPGQGLRLIYYSQIVNDFQKGDIAEGYSVSREKKESFPLTVTSAQKNPTAFYLCASSILFSKNTEAFFGQGTRLTVV.

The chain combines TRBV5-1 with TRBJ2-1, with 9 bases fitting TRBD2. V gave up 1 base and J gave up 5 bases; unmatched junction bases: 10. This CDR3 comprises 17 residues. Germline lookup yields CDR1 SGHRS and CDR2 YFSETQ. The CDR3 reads CASSLWPSGNVDNEQFF. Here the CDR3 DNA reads TGCGCCAGCAGCTTGTGGCCTAGCGGGAACGTAGACAATGAGCAGTTCTTC.

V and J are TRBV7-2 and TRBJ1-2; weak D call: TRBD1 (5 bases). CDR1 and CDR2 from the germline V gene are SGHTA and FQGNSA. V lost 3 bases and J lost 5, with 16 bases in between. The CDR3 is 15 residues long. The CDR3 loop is CASSFPFIGEYGYTF. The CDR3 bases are TGTGCCAGCAGCTTCCCTTTCATAGGGGAATATGGCTACACCTTC.

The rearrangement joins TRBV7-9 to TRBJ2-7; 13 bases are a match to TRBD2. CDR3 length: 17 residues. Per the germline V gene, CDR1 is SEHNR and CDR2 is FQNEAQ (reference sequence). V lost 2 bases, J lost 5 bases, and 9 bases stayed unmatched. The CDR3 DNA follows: TGTGCCAGCAGCTTAATCGGGACTAGCGGGACCCTCCACGAGCAGTACTTC. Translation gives CASSLIGTSGTLHEQYF.

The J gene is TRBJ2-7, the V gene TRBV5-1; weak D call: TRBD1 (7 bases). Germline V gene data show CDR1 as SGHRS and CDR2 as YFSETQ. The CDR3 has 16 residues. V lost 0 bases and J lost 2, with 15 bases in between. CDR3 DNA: TGCGCCAGCAGCTTGGTGTCGGCCAGGGGGGCCTACGAGCAGTACTTC. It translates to CASSLVSARGAYEQYF.

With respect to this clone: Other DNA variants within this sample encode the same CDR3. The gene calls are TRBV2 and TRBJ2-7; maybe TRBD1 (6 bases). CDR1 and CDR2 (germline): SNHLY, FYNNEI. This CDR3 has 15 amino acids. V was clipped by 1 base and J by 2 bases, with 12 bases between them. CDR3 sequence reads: CASSEDPGQTYEQYF. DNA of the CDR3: TGTGCCAGCAGTGAAGACCCTGGACAGACCTACGAGCAGTACTTC.

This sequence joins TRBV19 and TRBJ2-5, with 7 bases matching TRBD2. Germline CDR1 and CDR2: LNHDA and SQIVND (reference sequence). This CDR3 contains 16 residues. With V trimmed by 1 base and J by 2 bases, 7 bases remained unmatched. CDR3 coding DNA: TGTGCCAGTAGTATAGTTTTGGCGGGGGAGCAAGAGACCCAGTACTTC. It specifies CASSIVLAGEQETQYF.

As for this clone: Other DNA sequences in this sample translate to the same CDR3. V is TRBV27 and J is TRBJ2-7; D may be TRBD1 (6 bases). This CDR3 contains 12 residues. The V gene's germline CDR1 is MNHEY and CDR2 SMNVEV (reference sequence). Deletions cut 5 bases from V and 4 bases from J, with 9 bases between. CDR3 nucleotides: TGTGCCAGCAGTGAAGGGGGTTACGAGCAGTACTTC. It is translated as CASSEGGYEQYF.

The CDR3: CASRTSSYEQYF. CDR3 sequence (DNA): TGTGCCAGCAGGACCAGCTCCTACGAGCAGTACTTC. V gene TRBV2 combines with J gene TRBJ2-7; D unclear. In germline, CDR1 is SNHLY, CDR2 FYNNEI. This CDR3 has 12 residues. V gave up 6 bases and J gave up 0 bases, with 6 bases separating them.

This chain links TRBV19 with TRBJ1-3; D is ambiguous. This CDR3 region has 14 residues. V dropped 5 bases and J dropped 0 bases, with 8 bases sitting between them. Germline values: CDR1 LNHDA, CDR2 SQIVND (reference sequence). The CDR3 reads CASSLVGSGNTIYF. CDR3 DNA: TGTGCCAGTAGTCTAGTAGGCTCTGGAAACACCATATATTTT.